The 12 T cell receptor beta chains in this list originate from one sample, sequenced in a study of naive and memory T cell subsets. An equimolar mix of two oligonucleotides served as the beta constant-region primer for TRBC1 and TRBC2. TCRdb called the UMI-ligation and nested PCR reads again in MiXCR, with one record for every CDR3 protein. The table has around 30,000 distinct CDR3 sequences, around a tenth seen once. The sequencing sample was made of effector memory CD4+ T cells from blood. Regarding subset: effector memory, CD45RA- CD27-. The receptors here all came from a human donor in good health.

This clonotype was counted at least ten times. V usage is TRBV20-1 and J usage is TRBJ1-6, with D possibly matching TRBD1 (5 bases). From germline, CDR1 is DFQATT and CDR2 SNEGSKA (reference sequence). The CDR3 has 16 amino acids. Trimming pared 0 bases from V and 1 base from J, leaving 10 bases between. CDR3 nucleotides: TGCAGTGCTAGAGACTTCACAGGTTCCTATAATTCACCCCTCCACTTT. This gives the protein CSARDFTGSYNSPLHF.

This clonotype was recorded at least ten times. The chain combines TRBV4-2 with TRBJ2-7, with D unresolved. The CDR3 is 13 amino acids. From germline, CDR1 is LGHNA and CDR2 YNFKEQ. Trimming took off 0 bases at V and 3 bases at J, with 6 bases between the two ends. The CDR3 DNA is TGTGCCAGCAGCCAAGATACGCTCTACGAGCAGTACTTC. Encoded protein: CASSQDTLYEQYF.

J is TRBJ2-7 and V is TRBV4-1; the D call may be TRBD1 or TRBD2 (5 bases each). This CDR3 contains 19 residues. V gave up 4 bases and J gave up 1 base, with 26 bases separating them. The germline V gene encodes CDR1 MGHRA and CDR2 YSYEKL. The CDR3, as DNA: TGCGCCAGCAGCCGATCACTTGGACTCTATACAGGTACTTCCTACGAGCAGTACTTC. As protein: CASSRSLGLYTGTSYEQYF.

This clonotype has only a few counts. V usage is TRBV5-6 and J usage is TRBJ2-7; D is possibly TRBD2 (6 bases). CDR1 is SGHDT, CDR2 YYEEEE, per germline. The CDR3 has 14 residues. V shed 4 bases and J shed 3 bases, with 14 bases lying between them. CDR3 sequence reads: CASSQSGTVYEQYF. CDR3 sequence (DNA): TGTGCCAGCAGCCAATCCGGGACTGTCTACGAGCAGTACTTC. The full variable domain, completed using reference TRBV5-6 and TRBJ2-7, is DAGVTQSPTHLIKTRGQQVTLRCSPKSGHDTVSWYQQALGQGPQFIFQYYEEEERQRGNFPDRFSGHQFPNYSSELNVNALLLGDSALYLCASSQSGTVYEQYFGPGTRLTVT.

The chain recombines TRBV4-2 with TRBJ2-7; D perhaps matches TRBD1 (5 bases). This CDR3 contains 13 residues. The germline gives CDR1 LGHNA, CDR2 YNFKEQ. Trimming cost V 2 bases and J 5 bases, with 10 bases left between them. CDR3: CASSQQQADEQYF. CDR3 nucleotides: TGTGCCAGCAGCCAACAACAGGCCGACGAGCAGTACTTC.

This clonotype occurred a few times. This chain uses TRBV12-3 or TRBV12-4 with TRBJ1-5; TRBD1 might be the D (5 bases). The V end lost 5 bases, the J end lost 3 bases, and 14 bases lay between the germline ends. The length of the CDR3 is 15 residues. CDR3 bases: TGTGCCAGCAGTGTTAGGACATCTCTCAATCAGCCCCAGCATTTT. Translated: CASSVRTSLNQPQHF.

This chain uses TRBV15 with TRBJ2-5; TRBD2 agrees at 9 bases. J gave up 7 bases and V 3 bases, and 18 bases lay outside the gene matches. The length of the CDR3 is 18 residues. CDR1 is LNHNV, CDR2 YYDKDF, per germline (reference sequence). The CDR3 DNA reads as TGTGCCACCAGCAGGAGGCTAGCGGGAAGGGCCAGGGAGGGGACCCAGTACTTC. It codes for CATSRRLAGRAREGTQYF.

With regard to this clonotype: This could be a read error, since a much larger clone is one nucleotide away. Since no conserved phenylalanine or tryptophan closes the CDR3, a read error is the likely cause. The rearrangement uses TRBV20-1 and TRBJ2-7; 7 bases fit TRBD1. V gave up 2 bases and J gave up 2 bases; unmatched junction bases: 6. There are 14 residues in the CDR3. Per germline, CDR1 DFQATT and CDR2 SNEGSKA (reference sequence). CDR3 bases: TGCAGTGCTAGAAGACAGGGCCAGACCTACGAGCAGTACTCC. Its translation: CSARRQGQTYEQYS.

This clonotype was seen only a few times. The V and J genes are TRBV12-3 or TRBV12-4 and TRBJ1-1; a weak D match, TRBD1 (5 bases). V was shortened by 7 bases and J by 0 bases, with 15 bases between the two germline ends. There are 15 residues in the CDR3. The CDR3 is CASTDEGYMNTEAFF. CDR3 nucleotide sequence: TGTGCCAGCACTGACGAGGGGTATATGAACACTGAAGCTTTCTTT.

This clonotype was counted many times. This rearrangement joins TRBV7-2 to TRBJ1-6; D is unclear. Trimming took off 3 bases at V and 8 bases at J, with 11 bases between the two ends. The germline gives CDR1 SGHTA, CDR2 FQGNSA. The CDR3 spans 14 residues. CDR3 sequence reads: CASSFYRADSPLHF. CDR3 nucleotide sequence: TGTGCCAGCAGCTTTTACAGAGCCGATTCACCCCTCCACTTT.

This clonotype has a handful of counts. The CDR3: CASSPGQPNTGELFF. The CDR3 nucleotides read TGTGCCAGCAGTCCGGGACAGCCGAACACCGGGGAGCTGTTTTTT. V gene TRBV6-1 combines with J gene TRBJ2-2; 7 bases line up with TRBD1. The CDR3 extends over 15 amino acids. Trimming took 5 bases from V and 0 from J; bases not matched to a gene: 3. Germline V gene lookup returns CDR1 MNHNS and CDR2 SASEGT.

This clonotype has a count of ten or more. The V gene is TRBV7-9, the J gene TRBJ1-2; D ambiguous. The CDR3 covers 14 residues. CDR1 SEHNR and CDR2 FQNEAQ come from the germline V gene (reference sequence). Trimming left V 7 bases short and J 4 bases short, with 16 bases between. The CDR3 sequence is CASTPHAESYGYTF. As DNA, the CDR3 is TGTGCCAGCACCCCTCACGCAGAGAGCTATGGCTACACCTTC.